The rows below give T cell receptor beta chains drawn from one sample of a study of beta chain features in type 1 diabetes. This table comes from immunoSEQ multiplex PCR, and its TCRdb copy is limited to in-frame clones, with some not included. The sample includes fewer than 900,000 clones, about a sixth seen only once; the top ten take 0.02% to 0.025%. The sequencing sample was made of naive CD4+ T cells from blood. The source is a young woman in good health. CDR3s include the opening cysteine and the closing phenylalanine or tryptophan. A D gene is named only where the DNA matches it firmly. Where a row states a size, it is once, few, many or the class of an expanded clone; other rows omit it.

CDR3 DNA: TGTGCCAGCAGCGTAGAATCCCCCGGGGAGCTGTTTTTT
CDR3 protein: CASSVESPGELFF
J gene: TRBJ2-2
CDR3 length: 13
V gene: TRBV9
D gene: NA
clone size: few

CDR3 DNA: TGCGCCAGCAGCCAAGATAGAGGACGGGGGGCGGCAGATACGCAGTATTTT
CDR3 protein: CASSQDRGRGAADTQYF
J gene: TRBJ2-3
CDR3 length: 17
V gene: TRBV4-3
D gene: NA
clone size: few

CDR3 DNA: TGTGCCAGCAGCCCACGGACTAGCGGGAGAGACGAGCAGTACTTC
CDR3 protein: CASSPRTSGRDEQYF
J gene: TRBJ2-7
CDR3 length: 15
V gene: TRBV28
D gene: TRBD2
clone size: few

CDR3 DNA: TGTGCCAGCAGCTTAGGGACAGGCGCTTTCAATGAGCAGTTCTTC
CDR3 protein: CASSLGTGAFNEQFF
J gene: TRBJ2-1
CDR3 length: 15
V gene: TRBV11-3
D gene: TRBD1
clone size: NA

CDR3 DNA: TGTGCCAGCAGCCCGCGACAGGGGGACGGGGATCAGCCCCAGCATTTT
CDR3 protein: CASSPRQGDGDQPQHF
J gene: TRBJ1-5
CDR3 length: 16
V gene: TRBV7-2
D gene: TRBD1
clone size: NA

CDR3 DNA: TGTGCCAGCAGATACAGAGCGGGTGGGACCGGGGAGCTGTTTTTT
CDR3 protein: CASRYRAGGTGELFF
J gene: TRBJ2-2
CDR3 length: 15
V gene: TRBV7-3
D gene: NA
clone size: NA

CDR3 DNA: TGTGCCAGCAGCTTAATGGGGGGAGATCCAGATACGCAGTATTTT
CDR3 protein: CASSLMGGDPDTQYF
J gene: TRBJ2-3
CDR3 length: 15
V gene: TRBV7-9
D gene: NA
clone size: NA

CDR3 DNA: TGTGCCAGCAGCGTAGGGGGTAGCGGTTACAATGAGCAGTTCTTC
CDR3 protein: CASSVGGSGYNEQFF
J gene: TRBJ2-1
CDR3 length: 15
V gene: TRBV9
D gene: NA
clone size: few

CDR3 DNA: TGTGCCAGCAGTTCCGACAGGGCAAAAACCTTC
CDR3 protein: CASSSDRAKTF
J gene: TRBJ1-2
CDR3 length: 11
V gene: TRBV28
D gene: TRBD1
clone size: few

CDR3 DNA: TGTGCCTCCCGGACGGGGGGCTGGGGCTACACCTTC
CDR3 protein: CASRTGGWGYTF
J gene: TRBJ1-2
CDR3 length: 12
V gene: TRBV19
D gene: NA
clone size: few

CDR3 DNA: TGTGCCAGCAGTTTGGCCCAGGGGATTGACTCCGGTTCACCCCTCCACTTT
CDR3 protein: CASSLAQGIDSGSPLHF
J gene: TRBJ1-6
CDR3 length: 17
V gene: TRBV28
D gene: NA
clone size: few

CDR3 DNA: TGTGCCAGCAGCCAAGATCCGGGGGCACCATACACTGAAGCTTTCTTT
CDR3 protein: CASSQDPGAPYTEAFF
J gene: TRBJ1-1
CDR3 length: 16
V gene: TRBV4-2
D gene: NA
clone size: few

CDR3 DNA: TGTGCCAGCTCACCAGTAGCGCCAGCAGATACGCAGTATTTT
CDR3 protein: CASSPVAPADTQYF
J gene: TRBJ2-3
CDR3 length: 14
V gene: TRBV18
D gene: NA
clone size: NA